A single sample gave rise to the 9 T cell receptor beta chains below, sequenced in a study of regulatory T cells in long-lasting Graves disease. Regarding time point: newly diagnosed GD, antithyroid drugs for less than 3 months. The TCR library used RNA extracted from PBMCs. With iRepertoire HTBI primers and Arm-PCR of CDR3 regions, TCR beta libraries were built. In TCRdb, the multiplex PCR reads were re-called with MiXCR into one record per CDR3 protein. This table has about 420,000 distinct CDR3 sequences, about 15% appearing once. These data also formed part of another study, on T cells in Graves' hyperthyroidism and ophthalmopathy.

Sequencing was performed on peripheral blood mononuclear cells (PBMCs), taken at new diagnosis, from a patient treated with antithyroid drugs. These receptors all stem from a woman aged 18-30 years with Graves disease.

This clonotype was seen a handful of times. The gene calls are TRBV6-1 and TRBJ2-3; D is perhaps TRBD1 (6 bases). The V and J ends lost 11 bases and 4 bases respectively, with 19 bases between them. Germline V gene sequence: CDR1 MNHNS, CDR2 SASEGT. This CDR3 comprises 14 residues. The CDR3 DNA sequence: TGTGCCTGCAAAACAGAGGGGGTGTCAGATACGCAGTATTTT. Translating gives CACKTEGVSDTQYF.

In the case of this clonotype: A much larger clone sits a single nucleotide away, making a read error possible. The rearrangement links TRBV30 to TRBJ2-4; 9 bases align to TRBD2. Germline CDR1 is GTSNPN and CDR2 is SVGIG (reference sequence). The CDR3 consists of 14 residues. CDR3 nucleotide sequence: TGTGCCTACACCTCTCGCGGGAGGGACTATGAGCAGCTCTTC. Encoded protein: CAYTSRGRDYEQLF.

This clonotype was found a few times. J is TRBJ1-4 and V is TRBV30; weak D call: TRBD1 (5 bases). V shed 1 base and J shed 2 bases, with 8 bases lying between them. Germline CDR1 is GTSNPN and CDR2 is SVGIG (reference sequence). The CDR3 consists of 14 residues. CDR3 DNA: TGTGCCTGGAGTGGGGGGGTTACTAATGAAAAACTGTTTTTT. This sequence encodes CAWSGGVTNEKLFF.

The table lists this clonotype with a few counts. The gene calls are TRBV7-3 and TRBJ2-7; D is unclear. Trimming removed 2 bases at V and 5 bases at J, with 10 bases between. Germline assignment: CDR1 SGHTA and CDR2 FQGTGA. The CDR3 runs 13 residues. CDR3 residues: CASSLGILDEQYF. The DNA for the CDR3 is TGTGCCAGCAGCTTAGGAATACTCGACGAGCAGTACTTC.

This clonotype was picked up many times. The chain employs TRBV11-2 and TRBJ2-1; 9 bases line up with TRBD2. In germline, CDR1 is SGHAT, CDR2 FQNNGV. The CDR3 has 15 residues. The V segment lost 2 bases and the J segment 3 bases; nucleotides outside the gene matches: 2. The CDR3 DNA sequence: TGTGCCAGCAGCTTAAGACTAGCGGACTACAATGAGCAGTTCTTC. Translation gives CASSLRLADYNEQFF. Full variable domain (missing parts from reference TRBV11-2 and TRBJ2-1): EAGVAQSPRYKIIEKRQSVAFWCNPISGHATLYWYQQILGQGPKLLIQFQNNGVVDDSQLPKDRFSAERLKGVDSTLKIQPAKLEDSAVYLCASSLRLADYNEQFFGPGTRLTVL.

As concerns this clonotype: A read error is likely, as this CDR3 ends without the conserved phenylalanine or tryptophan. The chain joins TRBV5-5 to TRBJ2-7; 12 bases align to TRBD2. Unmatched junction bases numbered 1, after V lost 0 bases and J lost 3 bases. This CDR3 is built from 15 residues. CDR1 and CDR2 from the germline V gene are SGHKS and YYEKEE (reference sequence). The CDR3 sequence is CASSLGLAGVYEQYI. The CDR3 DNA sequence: TGTGCCAGCAGCTTGGGACTAGCGGGAGTCTACGAGCAGTACATC.

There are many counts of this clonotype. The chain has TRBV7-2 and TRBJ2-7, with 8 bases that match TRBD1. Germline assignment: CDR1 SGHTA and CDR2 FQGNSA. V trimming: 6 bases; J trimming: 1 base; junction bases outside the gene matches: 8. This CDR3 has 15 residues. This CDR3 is CASRQDRGESYEQYF. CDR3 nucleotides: TGTGCCAGCAGACAAGACAGGGGTGAGTCCTACGAGCAGTACTTC.

The CDR3 spells CATSRGTGAISPLHF. The CDR3 nucleotides read TGTGCCACCAGCAGAGGTACAGGAGCGATATCACCCCTCCACTTT. The rearrangement links TRBV15 to TRBJ1-6, with D maybe TRBD1 (5 bases). CDR3 length equals 15 residues. V gave up 1 base and J gave up 10 bases, with 14 bases separating them. In germline, CDR1 is LNHNV, CDR2 YYDKDF (reference sequence). Based on the CDR3 plus reference TRBV15 and TRBJ1-6, the full variable domain is DAMVIQNPRYQVTQFGKPVTLSCSQTLNHNVMYWYQQKSSQAPKLLFHYYDKDFNNEADTPDNFQSRRPNTSFCFLDIRSPGLGDTAMYLCATSRGTGAISPLHFGNGTRLTVT.

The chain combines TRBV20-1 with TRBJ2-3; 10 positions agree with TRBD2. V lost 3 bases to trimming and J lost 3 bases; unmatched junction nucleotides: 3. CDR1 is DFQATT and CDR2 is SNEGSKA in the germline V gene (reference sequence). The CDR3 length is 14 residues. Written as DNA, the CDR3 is TGCAGTGCTAGTTTACTAGCGGGGACAGATACGCAGTATTTT. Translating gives CSASLLAGTDTQYF.